This is a list of T cell receptor beta chains from one sample in a study of T cell responses to AZD1222 COVID-19 vaccine. Data came from immunoSEQ multiplex PCR; TCRdb stores just in-frame clones and leaves some out. This sample has about 120,000 clones, with nearly 90% found just once. This material consisted of peripheral blood, taken on day 0 of AZD1222 vaccination. The source of these receptors is an adult in good health. Both conserved end residues are part of each CDR3. The D gene is left open where the match is weak. Size is omitted from some rows. Given values are once, few, many or a class for expanded clones.

NA TRBD1 TRBJ1-6 TRBV2 CASSNQGGSPLHF TGTGCCAGCAGTAACCAGGGGGGTTCACCCCTCCACTTT
NA NA TRBJ1-5 TRBV10-2 CASSGGGDSNQPQHF TGCGCCAGCAGTGGTGGGGGAGATAGCAATCAGCCCCAGCATTTT
NA NA TRBJ2-1 TRBV2 CASSERARGGSYNEQFF TGTGCCAGCAGTGAACGAGCCCGAGGGGGCTCCTACAATGAGCAGTTCTTC
NA NA TRBJ1-4 TRBV18 CASSPTGTTNEKLFF TGTGCCAGCTCACCTACAGGAACAACTAATGAAAAACTGTTTTTT
NA TRBD2 TRBJ2-1 TRBV15 CATSRELTSGGRDNEQFF TGTGCCACCAGCAGAGAGCTCACTAGCGGGGGGCGGGACAATGAGCAGTTCTTC
NA TRBD2 TRBJ2-3 TRBV3-1/TRBV3-2 CASSQENIAGGSTDTQYF TGTGCCAGCAGCCAAGAAAACATAGCGGGGGGAAGCACAGATACGCAGTATTTT
NA NA TRBJ1-5 TRBV18 CASSPGRGNQPQHF TGTGCCAGCTCACCAGGGAGGGGGAATCAGCCCCAGCATTTT
NA NA TRBJ2-7 TRBV12-3/TRBV12-4 CASSPLQGNEQYF TGTGCCAGCAGCCCTCTGCAAGGAAACGAGCAGTACTTC
NA NA TRBJ2-5 TRBV9 CASSVGTDQETQYF TGTGCCAGCAGCGTAGGGACTGACCAAGAGACCCAGTACTTC
NA TRBD1 TRBJ2-1 TRBV7-9 CARSGTGSNEQFF TGTGCCAGATCCGGGACAGGGTCTAATGAGCAGTTCTTC
few NA TRBJ2-3 TRBV2 CASLRGGPSTDTQYF TGTGCCAGCCTAAGGGGGGGGCCAAGCACAGATACGCAGTATTTT
NA NA TRBJ2-3 TRBV5-5 CASSLGSHSYTDTQYF TGTGCCAGCAGCTTGGGGTCTCACAGCTACACAGATACGCAGTATTTT
NA TRBD1 TRBJ2-6 TRBV11-3 CASRVSLDRGRAGANVLTF TGTGCCAGCAGAGTGTCTCTAGACAGGGGGCGCGCTGGGGCCAACGTCCTGACTTTC
NA TRBD1 TRBJ1-6 TRBV7-2 CASRRDSVVNSPLHF TGTGCCAGCAGGAGGGACAGCGTTGTGAATTCACCCCTCCACTTT
NA NA TRBJ2-7 TRBV27 CASSLQAQAYQQYF TGTGCCAGCAGTTTACAGGCGCAGGCTTATCAGCAGTACTTC
NA NA TRBJ1-2 TRBV7-2 CASSMDAGVYGYTF TGTGCCAGCAGCATGGACGCAGGGGTCTATGGCTACACCTTC
NA TRBD1 TRBJ1-2 TRBV7-6 CASSRVPGQGSGYTF TGTGCCAGCAGCCGAGTTCCGGGACAGGGGTCTGGCTACACCTTC
NA NA TRBJ2-7 TRBV28 CASSLAAVDEQYF TGTGCCAGCAGTTTGGCGGCAGTGGACGAGCAGTACTTC
once TRBD2 TRBJ2-7 TRBV5-1 CASSLNLAGSEQYF TGCGCCAGCAGCTTGAACCTAGCGGGAAGCGAGCAGTACTTC
few NA TRBJ1-1 TRBV9 CASSVGSGTEAFF TGTGCCAGCAGCGTAGGAAGCGGCACTGAAGCTTTCTTT
NA TRBD1 TRBJ2-3 TRBV5-6 CASSLRTGPTDTQYF TGTGCCAGCAGCTTGCGGACAGGGCCCACAGATACGCAGTATTTT
NA NA TRBJ2-7 TRBV29-1 CSVEEGGYEQYF TGCAGCGTTGAAGAAGGGGGATACGAGCAGTACTTC
NA NA TRBJ2-7 TRBV7-9 CASSLQGGYEQYF TGTGCCAGCAGCTTACAGGGCGGGTACGAGCAGTACTTC
NA NA TRBJ1-5 TRBV29-1 CSVKGGLNQPQHF TGCAGCGTTAAGGGGGGTCTCAATCAGCCCCAGCATTTT
NA TRBD1 TRBJ1-2 TRBV24-1 CATSKQPGQGGDGYTF TGTGCCACCAGCAAGCAACCGGGACAGGGAGGAGATGGCTACACCTTC
NA TRBD1 TRBJ2-3 TRBV2 CASSERGQGRTDTQYF TGTGCCAGCAGTGAACGGGGACAGGGAAGAACAGATACGCAGTATTTT
NA NA TRBJ2-7 TRBV6-4 CASRPGQETYEQYF TGTGCCAGCAGGCCTGGGCAGGAAACCTACGAGCAGTACTTC
NA TRBD2 TRBJ2-2 TRBV3-1/TRBV3-2 CASSQILAGVGELFF TGTGCCAGCAGCCAAATCCTAGCGGGAGTCGGGGAGCTGTTTTTT
NA NA TRBJ2-2 TRBV11-2 CASTRSSANTGELFF TGTGCCAGCACCCGTAGTAGCGCTAACACCGGGGAGCTGTTTTTT
NA TRBD2 TRBJ2-3 TRBV28 CASSPRTSGSTDTQYF TGTGCCAGCAGTCCAAGGACTAGCGGCTCCACAGATACGCAGTATTTT
once NA TRBJ2-5 TRBV24-1 CATSDLRLGKETQYF TGTGCCACCAGTGATTTACGGCTCGGAAAGGAGACCCAGTACTTC
NA TRBD1 TRBJ1-2 TRBV10-3 CATLAGGIYYGYTF TGTGCCACACTGGCAGGGGGCATATACTATGGCTACACCTTC
NA NA TRBJ2-7 TRBV7-8 CASSRGGVLTYEQYF TGTGCCAGCAGCCGAGGGGGGGTCCTCACCTACGAGCAGTACTTC
NA NA TRBJ2-7 TRBV12-2 CASRLDKSGSDASYEQYF TGTGCAAGTCGCTTAGATAAGTCCGGCAGCGATGCTTCCTACGAGCAGTACTTC
NA NA TRBJ1-6 TRBV30 CAWSVLVRNSPLHF TGTGCCTGGAGTGTACTGGTCCGAAATTCACCCCTCCACTTT
NA TRBD1 TRBJ1-1 TRBV4-3 CASSRGQGTTEAFF TGCGCCAGCAGCCGAGGACAGGGGACCACTGAAGCTTTCTTT